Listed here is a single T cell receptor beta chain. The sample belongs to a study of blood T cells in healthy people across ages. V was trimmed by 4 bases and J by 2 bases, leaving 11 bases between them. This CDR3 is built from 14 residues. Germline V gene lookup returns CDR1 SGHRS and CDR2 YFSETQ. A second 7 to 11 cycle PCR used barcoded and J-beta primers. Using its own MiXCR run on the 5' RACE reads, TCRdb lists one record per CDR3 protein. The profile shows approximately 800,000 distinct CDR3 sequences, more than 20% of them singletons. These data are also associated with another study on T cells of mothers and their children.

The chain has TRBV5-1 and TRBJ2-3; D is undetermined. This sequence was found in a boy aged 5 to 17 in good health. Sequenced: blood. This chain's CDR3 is CASSTDQPTDTQYF. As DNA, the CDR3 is TGCGCCAGCAGCACGGATCAACCCACAGATACGCAGTATTTT.